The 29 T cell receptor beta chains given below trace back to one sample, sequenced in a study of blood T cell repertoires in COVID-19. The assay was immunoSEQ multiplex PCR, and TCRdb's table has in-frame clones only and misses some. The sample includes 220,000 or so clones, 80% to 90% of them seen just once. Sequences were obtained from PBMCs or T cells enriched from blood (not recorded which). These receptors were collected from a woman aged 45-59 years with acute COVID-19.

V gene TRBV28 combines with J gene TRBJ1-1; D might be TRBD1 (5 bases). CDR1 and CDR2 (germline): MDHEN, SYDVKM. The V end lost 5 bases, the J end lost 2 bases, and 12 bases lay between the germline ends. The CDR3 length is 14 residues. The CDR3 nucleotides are TGTGCCAGCAGTGATTTTAGGGGTAACACTGAAGCTTTCTTT. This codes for CASSDFRGNTEAFF.

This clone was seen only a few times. The CDR3: CSASPGVGTEAFF. CDR3 DNA: TGCAGTGCTAGTCCCGGGGTCGGTACTGAAGCTTTCTTT. This chain uses TRBV20-1 with TRBJ1-1; D remains unclear. This CDR3 region has 13 residues. From germline, CDR1 is DFQATT and CDR2 SNEGSKA (reference sequence). V was cut by 3 bases and J by 5 bases, with 13 bases left in between.

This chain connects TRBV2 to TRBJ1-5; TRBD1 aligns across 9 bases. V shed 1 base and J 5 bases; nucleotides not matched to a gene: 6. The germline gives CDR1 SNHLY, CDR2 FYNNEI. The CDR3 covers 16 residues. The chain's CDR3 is CASSEVGGTGHQPQHF. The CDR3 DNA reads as TGTGCCAGCAGTGAAGTCGGAGGGACAGGGCATCAGCCCCAGCATTTT. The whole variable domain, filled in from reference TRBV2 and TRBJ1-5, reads EPEVTQTPSHQVTQMGQEVILRCVPISNHLYFYWYRQILGQKVEFLVSFYNNEISEKSEIFDDQFSVERPDGSNFTLKIRSTKLEDSAMYFCASSEVGGTGHQPQHFGDGTRLSIL.

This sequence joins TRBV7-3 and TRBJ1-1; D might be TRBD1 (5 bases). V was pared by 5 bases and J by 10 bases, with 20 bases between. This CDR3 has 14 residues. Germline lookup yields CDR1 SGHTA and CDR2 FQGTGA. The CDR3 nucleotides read TGTGCCAGCAGCCCCCTGGGGGGACCCACCGCAGCTTTCTTT. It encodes CASSPLGGPTAAFF.

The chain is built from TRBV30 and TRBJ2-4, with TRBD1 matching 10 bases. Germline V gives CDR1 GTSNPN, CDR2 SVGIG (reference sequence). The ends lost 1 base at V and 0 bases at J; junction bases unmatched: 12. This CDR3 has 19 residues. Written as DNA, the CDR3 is TGTGCCTGGAGTGACCCGACAGGGGGCTTGGGGGCAGCCAAAAACATTCAGTACTTC. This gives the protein CAWSDPTGGLGAAKNIQYF.

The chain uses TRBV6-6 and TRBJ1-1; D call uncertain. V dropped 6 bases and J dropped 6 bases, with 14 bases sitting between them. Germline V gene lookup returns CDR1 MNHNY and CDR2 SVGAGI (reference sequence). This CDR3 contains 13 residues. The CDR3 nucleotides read TGTGCCAGCAGAGGACCGGGGAGGGCTGAAGCTTTCTTT. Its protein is CASRGPGRAEAFF.

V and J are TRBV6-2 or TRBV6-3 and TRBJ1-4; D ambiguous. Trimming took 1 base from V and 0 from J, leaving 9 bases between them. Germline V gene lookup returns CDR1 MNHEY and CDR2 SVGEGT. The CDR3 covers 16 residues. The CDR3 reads CASSYWSPATNEKLFF. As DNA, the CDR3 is TGTGCCAGCAGTTACTGGTCACCAGCAACTAATGAAAAACTGTTTTTT.

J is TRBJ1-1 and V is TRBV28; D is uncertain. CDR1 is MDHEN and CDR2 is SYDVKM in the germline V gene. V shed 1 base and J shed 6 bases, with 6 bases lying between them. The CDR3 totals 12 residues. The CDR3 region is CASSLYPAEAFF. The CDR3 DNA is TGTGCCAGCAGTTTATACCCAGCTGAAGCTTTCTTT.

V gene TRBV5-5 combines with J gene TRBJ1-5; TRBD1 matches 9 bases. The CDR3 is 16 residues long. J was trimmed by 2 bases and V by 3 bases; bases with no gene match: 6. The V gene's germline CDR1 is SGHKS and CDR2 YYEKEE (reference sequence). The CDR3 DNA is TGTGCCAGCAGCTCCGGGACAGGGATGCGCAATCAGCCCCAGCATTTT. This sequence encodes CASSSGTGMRNQPQHF.

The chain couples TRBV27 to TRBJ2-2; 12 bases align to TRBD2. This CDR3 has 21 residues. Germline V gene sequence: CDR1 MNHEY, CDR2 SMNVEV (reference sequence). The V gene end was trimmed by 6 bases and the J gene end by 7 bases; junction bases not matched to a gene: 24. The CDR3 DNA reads TGTGCCAGCAGCCATTTAGGGCCCCTCAGGACTAGCGGGGATGACAGCGGGGAGCTGTTTTTT. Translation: CASSHLGPLRTSGDDSGELFF.

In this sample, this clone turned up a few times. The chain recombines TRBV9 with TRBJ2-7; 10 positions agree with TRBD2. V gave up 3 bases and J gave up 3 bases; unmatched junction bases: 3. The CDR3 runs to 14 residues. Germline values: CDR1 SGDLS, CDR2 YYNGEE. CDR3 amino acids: CASSEASGSYEQYF. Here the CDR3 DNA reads TGTGCCAGCAGCGAGGCTAGCGGGAGCTACGAGCAGTACTTC.

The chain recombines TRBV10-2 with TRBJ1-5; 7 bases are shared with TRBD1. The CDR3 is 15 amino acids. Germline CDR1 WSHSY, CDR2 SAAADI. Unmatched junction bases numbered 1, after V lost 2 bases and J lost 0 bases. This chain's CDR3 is CASSETGVSNQPQHF. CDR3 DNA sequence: TGCGCCAGCAGTGAGACAGGGGTTAGCAATCAGCCCCAGCATTTT.

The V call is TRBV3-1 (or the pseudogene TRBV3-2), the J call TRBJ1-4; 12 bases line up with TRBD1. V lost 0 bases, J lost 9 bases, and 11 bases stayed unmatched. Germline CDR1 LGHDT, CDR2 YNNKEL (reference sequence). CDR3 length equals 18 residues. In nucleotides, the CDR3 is TGTGCCAGCAGCCAAGATCGGGACAGGGGGCGTAGGGGTAAAAAACTGTTTTTT. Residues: CASSQDRDRGRRGKKLFF.

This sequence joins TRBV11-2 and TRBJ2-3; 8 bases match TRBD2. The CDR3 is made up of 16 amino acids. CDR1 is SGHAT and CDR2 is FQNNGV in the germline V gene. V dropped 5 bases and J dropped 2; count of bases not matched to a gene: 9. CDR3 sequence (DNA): TGTGCCAGCAGCCCTCGCCTACTAGCGGACACAGATACGCAGTATTTT. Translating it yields CASSPRLLADTDTQYF.

This chain's CDR3 is CASSPSGGARGYTF. CDR3 nucleotide sequence: TGTGCCAGCAGCCCTTCTGGGGGCGCGCGGGGCTACACCTTC. The V call is TRBV11-2, the J call TRBJ1-2; tentatively, D is TRBD1 (6 bases). Germline V gene sequence: CDR1 SGHAT, CDR2 FQNNGV. The ends were cut back, 5 bases at V and 8 bases at J, with 18 bases in the middle. The CDR3 is 14 residues long.

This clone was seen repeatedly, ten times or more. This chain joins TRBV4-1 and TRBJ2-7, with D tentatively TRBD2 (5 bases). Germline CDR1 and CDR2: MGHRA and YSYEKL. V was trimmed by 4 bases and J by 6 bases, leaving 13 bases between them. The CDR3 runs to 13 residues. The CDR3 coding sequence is TGCGCCAGCAGCCCCCGTCGGGAAGGCGAGCAGTACTTC. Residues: CASSPRREGEQYF.

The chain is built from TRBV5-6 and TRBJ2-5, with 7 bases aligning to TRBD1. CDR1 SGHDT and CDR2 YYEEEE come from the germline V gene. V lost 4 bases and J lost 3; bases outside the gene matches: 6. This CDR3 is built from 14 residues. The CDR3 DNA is TGTGCCAGCAGCGAAAGGACAGGCGAAGAGACCCAGTACTTC. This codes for CASSERTGEETQYF.

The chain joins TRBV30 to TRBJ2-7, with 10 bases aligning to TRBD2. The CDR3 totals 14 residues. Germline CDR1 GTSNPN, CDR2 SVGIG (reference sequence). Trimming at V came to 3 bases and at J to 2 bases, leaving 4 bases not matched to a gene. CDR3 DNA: TGTGCCTGGAGAGGGACTAGCGCGACCTACGAGCAGTACTTC. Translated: CAWRGTSATYEQYF.

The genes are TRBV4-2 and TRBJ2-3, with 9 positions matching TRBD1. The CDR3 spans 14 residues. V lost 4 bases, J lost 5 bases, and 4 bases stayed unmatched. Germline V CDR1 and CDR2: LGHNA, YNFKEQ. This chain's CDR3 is CASSLRQGEDTQYF. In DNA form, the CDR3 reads TGTGCCAGCAGCCTAAGACAGGGGGAAGATACGCAGTATTTT.

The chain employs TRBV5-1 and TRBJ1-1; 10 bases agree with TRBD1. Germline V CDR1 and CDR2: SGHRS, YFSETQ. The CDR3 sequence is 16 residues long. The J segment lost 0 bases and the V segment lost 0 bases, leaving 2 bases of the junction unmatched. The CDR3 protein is CASSLGTGGLNTEAFF. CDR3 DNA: TGCGCCAGCAGCTTGGGGACAGGGGGGCTGAACACTGAAGCTTTCTTT. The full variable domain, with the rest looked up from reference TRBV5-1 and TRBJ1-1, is KAGVTQTPRYLIKTRGQQVTLSCSPISGHRSVSWYQQTPGQGLQFLFEYFSETQRNKGNFPGRFSGRQFSNSRSEMNVSTLELGDSALYLCASSLGTGGLNTEAFFGQGTRLTVV.

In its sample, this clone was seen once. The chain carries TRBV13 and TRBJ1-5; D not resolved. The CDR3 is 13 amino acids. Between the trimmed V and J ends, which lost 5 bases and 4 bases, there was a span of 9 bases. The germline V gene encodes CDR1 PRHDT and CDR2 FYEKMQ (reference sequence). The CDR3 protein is CASSLDMNQPQHF. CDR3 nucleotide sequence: TGTGCCAGCAGCCTCGACATGAATCAGCCCCAGCATTTT.

CDR3 loop: CASSVMGSPSGNTIYF. The CDR3, as DNA: TGTGCCAGCAGCGTAATGGGCAGCCCCTCTGGAAACACCATATATTTT. The gene calls are TRBV9 and TRBJ1-3; D is uncertain. Germline V lookup: CDR1 SGDLS, CDR2 YYNGEE. CDR3 length: 16 amino acids. The V end was cut by 1 base, the J end by 0 bases, with 11 bases between.

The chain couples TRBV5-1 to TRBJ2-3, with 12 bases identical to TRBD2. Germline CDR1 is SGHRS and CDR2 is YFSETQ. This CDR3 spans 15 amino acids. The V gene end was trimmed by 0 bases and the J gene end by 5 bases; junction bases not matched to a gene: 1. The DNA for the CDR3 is TGCGCCAGCAGCTTGGGACTAGCGGGAGTAGATACGCAGTATTTT. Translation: CASSLGLAGVDTQYF.

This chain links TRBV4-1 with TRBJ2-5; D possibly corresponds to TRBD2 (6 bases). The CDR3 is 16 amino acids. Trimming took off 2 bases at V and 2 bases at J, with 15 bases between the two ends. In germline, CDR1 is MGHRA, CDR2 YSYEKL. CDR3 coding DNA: TGCGCCAGCAGCCAATCCTTTGCGGGGCCTCAAGAGACCCAGTACTTC. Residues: CASSQSFAGPQETQYF.

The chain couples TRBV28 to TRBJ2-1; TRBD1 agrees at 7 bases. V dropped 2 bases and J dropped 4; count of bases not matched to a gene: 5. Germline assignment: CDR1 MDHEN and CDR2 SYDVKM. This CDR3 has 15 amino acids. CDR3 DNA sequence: TGTGCCAGCAGTTTAGGGGACAGCCTATACAATGAGCAGTTCTTC. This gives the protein CASSLGDSLYNEQFF. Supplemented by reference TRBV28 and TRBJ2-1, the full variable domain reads DVKVTQSSRYLVKRTGEKVFLECVQDMDHENMFWYRQDPGLGLRLIYFSYDVKMKEKGDIPEGYSVSREKKERFSLILESASTNQTSMYLCASSLGDSLYNEQFFGPGTRLTVL.

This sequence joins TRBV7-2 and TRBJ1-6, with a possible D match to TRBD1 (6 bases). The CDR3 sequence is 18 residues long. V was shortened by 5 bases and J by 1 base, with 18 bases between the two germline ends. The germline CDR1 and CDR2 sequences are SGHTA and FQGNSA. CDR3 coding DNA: TGTGCCAGCAGCCTTCTGGGGGCCCTTACGTCCTATAATTCACCCCTCCACTTT. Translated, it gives CASSLLGALTSYNSPLHF.

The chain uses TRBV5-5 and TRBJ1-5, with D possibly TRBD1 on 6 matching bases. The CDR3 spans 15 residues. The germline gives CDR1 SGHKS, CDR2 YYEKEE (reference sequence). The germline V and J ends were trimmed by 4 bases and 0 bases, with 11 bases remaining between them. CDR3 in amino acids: CASSGGQYSNQPQHF. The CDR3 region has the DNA TGTGCCAGCAGCGGAGGACAGTATAGCAATCAGCCCCAGCATTTT.

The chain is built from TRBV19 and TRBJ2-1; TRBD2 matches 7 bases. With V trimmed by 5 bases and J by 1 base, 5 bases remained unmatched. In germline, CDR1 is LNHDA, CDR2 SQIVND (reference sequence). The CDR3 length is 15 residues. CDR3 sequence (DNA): TGTGCCAGTAGTCAACACGGGAGGTCCTACAATGAGCAGTTCTTC. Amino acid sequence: CASSQHGRSYNEQFF. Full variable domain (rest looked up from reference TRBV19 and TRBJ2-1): DGGITQSPKYLFRKEGQNVTLSCEQNLNHDAMYWYRQDPGQGLRLIYYSQIVNDFQKGDIAEGYSVSREKKESFPLTVTSAQKNPTAFYLCASSQHGRSYNEQFFGPGTRLTVL.

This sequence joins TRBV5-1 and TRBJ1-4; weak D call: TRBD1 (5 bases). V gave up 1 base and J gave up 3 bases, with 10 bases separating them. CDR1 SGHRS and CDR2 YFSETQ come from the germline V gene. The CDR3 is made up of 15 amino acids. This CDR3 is CASSLIGAANEKLFF. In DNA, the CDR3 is TGCGCCAGCAGCTTGATTGGGGCAGCTAATGAAAAACTGTTTTTT.